Each of the 28 T cell receptor beta chains below was sequenced from the same sample in a study of blood T cell repertoires in COVID-19. Produced via immunoSEQ multiplex PCR; TCRdb's table is partial and in-frame only. The sample holds under 250,000 clones, 82% seen once. What was sequenced was PBMCs or T cells enriched from blood (not recorded which). These receptor sequences come from an older woman who had recovered from COVID-19.

This clone appeared once. The V and J genes are TRBV7-3 and TRBJ1-2; D perhaps matches TRBD1 (5 bases). Germline CDR1 reads SGHTA; CDR2 reads FQGTGA. The V gene lost 6 bases and the J gene lost 6 bases, with 14 bases spanning the gap. The CDR3 has 13 residues. CDR3 loop: CASSIRQINGYTF. In DNA, the CDR3 is TGTGCCAGCAGTATAAGACAGATTAATGGCTACACCTTC.

The gene calls are TRBV3-1 (or the pseudogene TRBV3-2) and TRBJ2-1; 8 nucleotides align to TRBD1. The CDR3 is 15 amino acids. Trimming cost V 1 base and J 3 bases; bases outside gene matches: 2. CDR1 and CDR2 from the germline V gene are LGHDT and YNNKEL (reference sequence). The CDR3, as DNA: TGTGCCAGCAGCCAAGGGACAGGGTACTACAATGAGCAGTTCTTC. This gives the protein CASSQGTGYYNEQFF.

The chain recombines TRBV30 with TRBJ1-6; 8 bases match TRBD1. The ends lost 3 bases at V and 9 bases at J; junction bases unmatched: 13. Germline-derived CDR1 and CDR2 are GTSNPN and SVGIG (reference sequence). This CDR3 is built from 16 residues. This CDR3 is CAWRGQGGGAGSPLHF. The CDR3 nucleotides read TGTGCCTGGAGAGGACAGGGCGGGGGTGCCGGTTCACCCCTCCACTTT.

This clone was picked up a small number of times. The chain joins TRBV29-1 to TRBJ1-1, with 8 positions matching TRBD1. This CDR3 contains 13 residues. V shed 3 bases, J shed 3 bases, and the junction held 3 bases outside the gene matches. Germline CDR1 and CDR2: SQVTM and ANQGSEA. The CDR3 loop reads CSVESGGYTEAFF. The CDR3 coding sequence is TGCAGCGTTGAGTCAGGGGGCTACACTGAAGCTTTCTTT.

There are a few counts of this clone. J is TRBJ2-2 and V is TRBV7-9, with 11 positions matching TRBD1. Germline lookup yields CDR1 SEHNR and CDR2 FQNEAQ (reference sequence). Trimming cost V 6 bases and J 4 bases; bases outside gene matches: 4. The CDR3 spans 15 residues. For the CDR3, the DNA is TGTGCCAGCAGATCCGGGACAGGGGGCACCGGGGAGCTGTTTTTT. Its protein is CASRSGTGGTGELFF.

The CDR3 DNA is TGTGCCAGCAGTTACCCAGGACAGGAAAAGGGCTACACCTTC. Its translation is CASSYPGQEKGYTF. This chain uses TRBV6-6 with TRBJ1-2; 7 nucleotides match TRBD1. The CDR3 contains 14 residues. Germline V CDR1 and CDR2: MNHNY, SVGAGI (reference sequence). Losses at the gene ends were 2 bases for V and 8 bases for J; bases not matched to a gene: 8.

The chain links TRBV2 to TRBJ1-4; possibly TRBD1 for D (5 bases). This CDR3 is 12 amino acids long. CDR1 and CDR2 (germline): SNHLY, FYNNEI. Deletions cut 5 bases from V and 8 bases from J, with 9 bases between. CDR3 DNA: TGTGCCAGCAGTAAAAACAGGGAAAAACTGTTTTTT. It codes for CASSKNREKLFF.

The genes are TRBV2 and TRBJ2-2; D might be TRBD2 (5 bases). Trimming shortened V by 6 bases and J by 3 bases, and 11 bases separated the two germline ends. The CDR3 extends over 14 amino acids. Germline V gene data show CDR1 as SNHLY and CDR2 as FYNNEI. This CDR3 is CASRVGVDTGELFF. In nucleotides, the CDR3 is TGTGCCAGCAGGGTGGGAGTAGACACCGGGGAGCTGTTTTTT.

The chain joins TRBV4-1 to TRBJ2-2; possible D gene TRBD2, 7 bases. The CDR3 sequence is 15 residues long. V was cut by 6 bases and J by 7 bases, with 18 bases left in between. CDR1 and CDR2 from the germline V gene are MGHRA and YSYEKL. The CDR3 region has the DNA TGCGCCAGCAGACCCACAGGGCGGGAGCTCGGGGAGCTGTTTTTT. Protein product: CASRPTGRELGELFF.

This rearrangement joins TRBV11-3 to TRBJ2-3; 8 bases map to TRBD1. V lost 5 bases and J lost 2; bases outside the gene matches: 6. The CDR3 consists of 15 residues. Germline CDR1 and CDR2: SGHNT and YENEEA. This CDR3 is CASSQRTGHTDTQYF. Here the CDR3 DNA reads TGTGCCAGCAGCCAAAGGACAGGGCACACAGATACGCAGTATTTT. The full variable domain, in which reference TRBV11-3 and TRBJ2-3 provide the parts outside the CDR3, is EAGVVQSPRYKIIEKKQPVAFWCNPISGHNTLYWYLQNLGQGPELLIRYENEEAVDDSQLPKDRFSAERLKGVDSTLKIQPAELGDSAVYLCASSQRTGHTDTQYFGPGTRLTVL.

In its sample, this clone was seen a few times. This chain joins TRBV11-3 and TRBJ1-1; TRBD1 is a possible D gene (5 bases). This CDR3 comprises 13 residues. V was cut by 4 bases and J by 0 bases, with 6 bases left in between. Germline CDR1 reads SGHNT; CDR2 reads YENEEA. This chain's CDR3 is CASSSTVNTEAFF. The CDR3 nucleotides read TGTGCCAGCAGCTCGACAGTGAACACTGAAGCTTTCTTT.

This clone was recorded at least ten times. The chain joins TRBV5-6 to TRBJ2-4; possible D gene TRBD2, 6 bases. This CDR3 is built from 14 residues. V was shortened by 0 bases and J by 7 bases, with 11 bases between the two germline ends. The V gene's germline CDR1 is SGHDT and CDR2 YYEEEE. This chain's CDR3 is CASSLAVGRNIQYF. The DNA for the CDR3 is TGTGCCAGCAGCTTGGCCGTTGGGAGGAACATTCAGTACTTC.

This clone was counted a single time. The chain couples TRBV28 to TRBJ2-5; D is possibly TRBD2 (6 bases). The germline CDR1 and CDR2 sequences are MDHEN and SYDVKM. This CDR3 contains 17 residues. With 4 bases removed from V and 0 bases from J, the gap between germline ends came to 18 bases. CDR3 loop: CASSSPAASANQETQYF. DNA of the CDR3: TGTGCCAGCAGTTCCCCGGCCGCTAGCGCCAACCAAGAGACCCAGTACTTC. Together with reference TRBV28 and TRBJ2-5, the CDR3 gives the full variable domain: DVKVTQSSRYLVKRTGEKVFLECVQDMDHENMFWYRQDPGLGLRLIYFSYDVKMKEKGDIPEGYSVSREKKERFSLILESASTNQTSMYLCASSSPAASANQETQYFGPGTRLLVL.

The gene calls are TRBV27 and TRBJ1-2; D gene ambiguous. Trimming left V 8 bases short and J 5 bases short, with 15 bases between. The germline V gene has CDR1 MNHEY and CDR2 SMNVEV (reference sequence). CDR3 size: 13 residues. The CDR3 reads CASGRGFAYGYTF. CDR3 nucleotide sequence: TGTGCCAGCGGCCGAGGGTTCGCTTATGGCTACACCTTC.

J is TRBJ2-1 and V is TRBV5-1; unclear D gene. Trimming cost V 7 bases and J 0 bases, with 17 bases left between them. This CDR3 contains 16 residues. CDR1 SGHRS and CDR2 YFSETQ come from the germline V gene. CDR3 bases: TGCGCCAGCCGAGTCCAGAGCGTTAGCTCCTACAATGAGCAGTTCTTC. It is translated as CASRVQSVSSYNEQFF.

This chain links TRBV19 with TRBJ1-4, with TRBD1 identical over 9 bases. The CDR3 length is 15 residues. Losses at the gene ends were 3 bases for V and 8 bases for J; bases not matched to a gene: 7. Per germline, CDR1 LNHDA and CDR2 SQIVND (reference sequence). CDR3 DNA: TGTGCCAGTAGTATCGCTGACAGGGGGAGGGAAAAACTGTTTTTT. Translating it yields CASSIADRGREKLFF.

J is TRBJ1-1 and V is TRBV20-1; 11 positions agree with TRBD1. The J segment lost 4 bases and the V segment lost 3 bases, leaving 7 bases of the junction unmatched. The CDR3 runs 15 residues. Germline V lookup: CDR1 DFQATT, CDR2 SNEGSKA (reference sequence). This CDR3 reads CSASNAGTGGTEAFF. Here the CDR3 DNA reads TGCAGTGCTAGTAACGCCGGGACAGGGGGCACTGAAGCTTTCTTT.

This clone was observed a few times. The rearrangement joins TRBV15 to TRBJ1-3; D is possibly TRBD1 (5 bases). Looked up from germline, CDR1 is LNHNV and CDR2 is YYDKDF (reference sequence). Trimming took off 3 bases at V and 4 bases at J, with 13 bases between the two ends. The CDR3 spans 15 residues. DNA of the CDR3: TGTGCCACCAGCAGCAGCAGGGTTTTCGGAAACACCATATATTTT. The encoded protein is CATSSSRVFGNTIYF.

J is TRBJ2-5 and V is TRBV7-2, with D possibly matching TRBD2 (5 bases). This CDR3 is built from 16 residues. V lost 7 bases and J 4 bases, leaving 22 bases between the germline ends. Germline CDR1 and CDR2: SGHTA and FQGNSA. CDR3 DNA: TGTGCCAGCACCAATACCCGGGGTTATGTCATAGAGACCCAGTACTTC. It codes for CASTNTRGYVIETQYF.

As for this clone: This likely traces to a read error, being one base from a far larger clone. The gene calls are TRBV5-4 and TRBJ2-7; tentatively, D is TRBD2 (6 bases). The germline V gene encodes CDR1 SGHNT and CDR2 YYREEE (reference sequence). Trimming left V 4 bases short and J 3 bases short, with 8 bases between. The length of the CDR3 is 12 residues. Here the CDR3 reads CASSPEGYEQYF. In DNA, the CDR3 is TGTGCCAGCAGCCCGGAGGGCTACGAGCAGTACTTC.

The V call is TRBV7-8, the J call TRBJ1-6; 9 nucleotides agree with TRBD1. Per germline, CDR1 SGHVS and CDR2 FQNEAQ. The ends lost 4 bases at V and 7 bases at J; junction bases unmatched: 8. The CDR3 runs to 16 residues. The CDR3 DNA reads as TGTGCCAGCAGCTCCTTAGGGGGGACAGGGAATTCACCCCTCCACTTT. Translating it yields CASSSLGGTGNSPLHF.

Worth noting for this clone: Other DNA sequences within the sample encode an identical CDR3. The V and J genes are TRBV9 and TRBJ1-5; D might be TRBD1 (5 bases). The germline V and J ends were trimmed by 2 bases and 1 base, with 7 bases remaining between them. CDR1 and CDR2 (germline): SGDLS, YYNGEE. The CDR3 covers 14 residues. The CDR3 sequence is CASSVGHSNQPQHF. For the CDR3, the DNA is TGTGCCAGCAGCGTTGGACACAGCAATCAGCCCCAGCATTTT.

This clone was seen only once. The rearrangement uses TRBV11-2 and TRBJ1-1, with a tentative D call TRBD1 (5 bases). Per the germline V gene, CDR1 is SGHAT and CDR2 is FQNNGV. Trimming removed 0 bases from V and 4 bases from J, with 12 bases in between. The CDR3 has 15 residues. CDR3 sequence reads: CASSLENGGGTEAFF. The CDR3 DNA sequence: TGTGCCAGCAGCTTAGAAAACGGGGGAGGCACTGAAGCTTTCTTT.

The chain has TRBV7-9 and TRBJ1-1; 8 bases map to TRBD1. V was pared by 5 bases and J by 11 bases, with 7 bases of the junction left unmatched. Germline V lookup: CDR1 SEHNR, CDR2 FQNEAQ (reference sequence). The CDR3 loop spans 12 amino acids. The CDR3 loop reads CASSQDREDAFF. The CDR3 DNA sequence: TGTGCCAGCAGCCAGGACAGGGAGGATGCTTTCTTT. The whole variable domain, remainder taken from reference TRBV7-9 and TRBJ1-1, is DTGVSQNPRHKITKRGQNVTFRCDPISEHNRLYWYRQTLGQGPEFLTYFQNEAQLEKSRLLSDRFSAERPKGSFSTLEIQRTEQGDSAMYLCASSQDREDAFFGQGTRLTVV.

The V call is TRBV5-1, the J call TRBJ1-1, with 10 bases fitting TRBD1. Germline values: CDR1 SGHRS, CDR2 YFSETQ. This CDR3 region has 15 residues. J gave up 4 bases and V 4 bases, and 7 bases lay outside the gene matches. The CDR3 region is CASSVTGTGVTEAFF. Here the CDR3 DNA reads TGCGCCAGCAGCGTAACCGGGACAGGGGTCACTGAAGCTTTCTTT.

The chain links TRBV7-9 to TRBJ1-5; 8 bases are a match to TRBD1. The CDR3 covers 15 residues. Germline assignment: CDR1 SEHNR and CDR2 FQNEAQ (reference sequence). After removal of 5 bases from V and 3 bases from J, the junction contained 6 bases not matched to a gene. Here the CDR3 DNA reads TGTGCCAGCAGCCCGACAGGGGTTAACAATCAGCCCCAGCATTTT. As protein: CASSPTGVNNQPQHF.

The rearrangement uses TRBV6-5 and TRBJ1-2; tentatively, D is TRBD1 (5 bases). The germline CDR1 and CDR2 sequences are MNHEY and SVGAGI. The CDR3 sequence is 15 residues long. Trimming shortened V by 5 bases and J by 0 bases, and 13 bases separated the two germline ends. The CDR3 sequence is CASSRTQGTNYGYTF. DNA for the CDR3: TGTGCCAGCAGTCGCACGCAGGGAACTAACTATGGCTACACCTTC.

The chain couples TRBV2 to TRBJ1-2, with TRBD1 matching over 12 bases. Germline CDR1 reads SNHLY; CDR2 reads FYNNEI. The CDR3 spans 16 residues. Trimming removed 10 bases from V and 3 bases from J; junction bases left unmatched: 12. The CDR3 is CATGGDRGRKDYGYTF. CDR3 nucleotides: TGTGCCACCGGGGGGGACAGGGGGCGCAAGGACTATGGCTACACCTTC.